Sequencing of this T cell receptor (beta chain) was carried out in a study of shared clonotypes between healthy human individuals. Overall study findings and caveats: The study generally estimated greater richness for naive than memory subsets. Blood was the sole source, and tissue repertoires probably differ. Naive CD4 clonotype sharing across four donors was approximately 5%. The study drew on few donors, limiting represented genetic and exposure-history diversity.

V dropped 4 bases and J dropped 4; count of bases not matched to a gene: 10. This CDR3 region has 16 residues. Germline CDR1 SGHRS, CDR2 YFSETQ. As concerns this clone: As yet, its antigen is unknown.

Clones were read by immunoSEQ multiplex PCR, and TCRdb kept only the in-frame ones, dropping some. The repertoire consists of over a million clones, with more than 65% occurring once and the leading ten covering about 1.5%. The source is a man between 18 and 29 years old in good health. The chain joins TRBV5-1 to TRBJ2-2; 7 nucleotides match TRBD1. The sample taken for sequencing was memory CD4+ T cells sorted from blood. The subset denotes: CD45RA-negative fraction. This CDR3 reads CASSTGQRTSTGELFF. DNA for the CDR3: TGCGCCAGCAGCACGGGACAGCGAACTTCCACCGGGGAGCTGTTTTTT.